This entry is about one T cell receptor (beta chain). Its antigen remains unidentified. At one end, the junction sequence differs from germline, possibly due to a read error. This CDR3 comprises 15 residues. From germline, CDR1 is SSHAT and CDR2 FNYEAQ (reference sequence). This record comes from a study of blood T cells in healthy people across ages. Study findings and constraints: The study could not conclusively compare naive and antigen-experienced cells, given its unsorted PBMCs. Long-lived donors carried more naive CD4+ cells and greater diversity than aged donors.

Per sample, at least 5 micrograms of total RNA were extracted. The authors ran a second PCR of about 7 to 12 cycles using a sample-barcoded 5' primer and a J-beta primer mix. Each TCR beta cDNA got a 12-nucleotide random molecular identifier. One entry per CDR3 protein results from TCRdb running MiXCR on the 5' RACE reads. The repertoire holds 700,000 to 950,000 distinct CDR3 sequences, with roughly 45% as singletons. The receptor was derived from an older woman in good health. The sample was blood. The chain is built from TRBV7-7 and TRBJ2-7, with a possible D match to TRBD2 (6 bases). Judging by the DNA end, TRBJ2-5 fits better; the J call may be wrong. This chain's CDR3 is CASSLDRLGLETQYF. The CDR3 coding sequence is TGTGCTAGCAGCTTAGACCGACTAGGCTTAGAGACCCAGTACTTC.